Here is one T cell receptor beta chain with its context. This clonotype was detected a few times. Which antigen it targets is not known. No clone much larger than this one lies a single base away; base qualities are absent. Library construction relied on 5' RACE. Sequencing was carried out with an Illumina HiSeq 2000. Template switching added a universal primer binding site, and the final cDNA carried a unique molecular identifier that allowed TCR cDNA molecules to be counted accurately. First-strand cDNA for TCR alpha and beta chains was synthesized from specific primers in the conserved constant-segment region. To control for contamination, each cDNA library was double barcoded with a SMART-Mk sample barcode plus Illumina barcodes. TruSeq adapter sequences, together with Illumina sample barcodes, were added in two successive PCR steps. TCR alpha and beta cDNA libraries were sequenced on the Illumina HiSeq platform with custom primers. The published analysis was carried out like this. MiGEC was used to process raw reads and extract unique molecular identifiers, and MiXCR was used to find CDR3 positions. Recombination models were inferred per individual with the repgenHMM and IGoR tools using an EM algorithm. Shared clonotypes were analyzed with the tcR package in R, and sharing was normalized by the product of cloneset sizes. To study raw recombination free of thymic and clonal selection effects, out-of-frame nonproductive sequences were analyzed. The public reads were quality trimmed at Q25 with fastp and then assembled into clones with MiXCR by TCRdb, keeping productive beta chains. Rows are combined by CDR3 protein, so each entry shows the most common genes and DNA. None of the V and J calls come from the authors' own analysis; TCRdb made them. The sample table contains approximately 600,000 distinct CDR3 sequences; only one count was recorded for under 8.5% of them. Together, the top ten hold 1.5% to 2% of the sample.

The CDR3, from cysteine to phenylalanine, totals 15 residues. CDR3 DNA only is kept here, 45 bases in frame from base 1. The germline V gene sets CDR1 to KGHSH and CDR2 to LQKENI. V trim: 6 bases; J trim: 0 bases; unmatched bases: 5. This sample was included in a study of identical twins listed by TCRdb under 2016. Context from the whole study: To test whether fetal clonotypes persist, the study used deep sequencing on TCR alpha and beta repertoires from monozygotic twins, unrelated adults of various ages, and cord blood. To rule out contamination, replicate twin experiments were performed at different times with different library preparation protocols. The investigation overall reported the following: Compared with coincidental sharing between unrelated individuals, out-of-frame TCR alpha sequences shared between twins showed an excess of sequences with low generation probability. Because the same donors could not be followed over many years, the conclusions relied on cross-sectional statistical analysis. Abundant cord blood beta clonotypes had fewer insertions, young adult naive repertoires showed a similar but weaker trend, and memory repertoires showed no such trend. In beta out-of-frame sequences, excess twin sharing was weaker, because having fewer shared sequences lowered the signal-to-noise ratio. In monozygotic twins, recombination models systematically underestimated out-of-frame TCR alpha sharing, but the models matched the sharing seen between unrelated individuals. Zero-insertion analyses could be partly confounded by invariant T cells such as MAIT and iNKT, although diverse VJ usage argued against such confounding for most clonotypes.

All donors were healthy Caucasians. Three pairs of female monozygotic twins, all aged 18 to 29 years, were included in the twin cohort. RNA for TCR libraries was isolated from peripheral blood mononuclear cells. Another study also made use of these data, one on yellow fever vaccine responses in identical twins. The second paper further reports: The authors reported that the T cell response to vaccination in identical twins appeared partly convergent and partly personalized. In the study, vaccine-responding T cell clones were precisely tracked in identical twins.

Sequencing was done on a sample of PBMCs. The V and J genes are TRBV18 and TRBJ1-3; TRBD1 agrees with 7 junctional bases. The source is a young woman in good health. The sequence in DNA is TGTGCCAGCTCGTTCGACAGGGTCTCTGGAAACACCATATATTTT. This yields the protein CASSFDRVSGNTIYF.